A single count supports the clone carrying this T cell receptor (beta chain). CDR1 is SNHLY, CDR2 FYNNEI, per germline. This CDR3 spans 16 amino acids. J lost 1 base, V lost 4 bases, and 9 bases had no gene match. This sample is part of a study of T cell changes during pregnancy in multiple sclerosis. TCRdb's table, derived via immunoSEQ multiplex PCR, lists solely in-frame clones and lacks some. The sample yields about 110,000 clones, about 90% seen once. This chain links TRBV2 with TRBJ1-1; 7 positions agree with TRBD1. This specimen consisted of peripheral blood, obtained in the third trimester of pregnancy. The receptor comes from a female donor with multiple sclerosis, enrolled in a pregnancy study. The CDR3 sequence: CASSAWRRGRNTEAFF. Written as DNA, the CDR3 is TGTGCCAGCAGTGCCTGGAGGAGGGGGCGGAACACTGAAGCTTTCTTT.